A single sample is the source of the 26 T cell receptor beta chains below, sequenced in a study of cytomegalovirus exposure and HLA in healthy donors. PCR used 60 Vbeta primers and 13 Jbeta primers. Repertoires were generated with immunoSEQ multiplex PCR, while TCRdb's copy carries only in-frame clones and drops some. This repertoire shows under 150,000 clones, roughly 82% found once; its top ten account for approximately 3%. Source material: PBMCs. Every receptor here comes from a male donor in good health and CMV-seronegative.

This clone was counted only a few times. The V gene is TRBV15, the J gene TRBJ2-5; D possibly corresponds to TRBD1 (7 bases). Germline V gene sequence: CDR1 LNHNV, CDR2 YYDKDF (reference sequence). V was trimmed by 1 base and J by 1 base, leaving 19 bases between them. The CDR3 has 18 residues. The CDR3 DNA follows: TGTGCCACCAGCAGAGGGAGGGACAGCCAAAATGGCCAAGAGACCCAGTACTTC. Residues: CATSRGRDSQNGQETQYF.

This rearrangement joins TRBV28 to TRBJ2-7; 9 nucleotides agree with TRBD1. The CDR3 has 14 residues. The trim removed 5 bases at V and 5 bases at J, leaving 7 bases unmatched. In germline, CDR1 is MDHEN, CDR2 SYDVKM. DNA for the CDR3: TGTGCCAGCAGTGATACGGGACAGGGCCACGAGCAGTACTTC. It translates to CASSDTGQGHEQYF.

This chain links TRBV19 with TRBJ1-1; no clear D gene. V was clipped by 5 bases and J by 4 bases, with 14 bases between them. CDR1 and CDR2 (germline): LNHDA, SQIVND (reference sequence). This CDR3 contains 14 residues. CDR3 nucleotide sequence: TGTGCCAGTAGTGAGCAGCCAACAGTCACTGAAGCTTTCTTT. Protein: CASSEQPTVTEAFF.

This clone was seen more than once but under ten times. The J gene is TRBJ1-4, the V gene TRBV10-1; TRBD1 matches 10 bases. The germline V gene encodes CDR1 WNHNN and CDR2 SYGVQD (reference sequence). The V segment lost 2 bases and the J segment 3 bases; nucleotides outside the gene matches: 6. The CDR3 spans 17 residues. The CDR3 DNA reads as TGCGCCAGCAGTGAGCCCGGGACAGGGGTGGCTAATGAAAAACTGTTTTTT. Amino acids: CASSEPGTGVANEKLFF.

The chain recombines TRBV6-1 with TRBJ2-2, with TRBD2 identical over 8 bases. The germline V gene encodes CDR1 MNHNS and CDR2 SASEGT. This CDR3 spans 15 amino acids. Trimming at V came to 2 bases and at J to 7 bases, leaving 6 bases not matched to a gene. The CDR3 coding sequence is TGTGCCAGCAGTGAAATTTTAGCGGGACACGGGGAGCTGTTTTTT. Residues: CASSEILAGHGELFF.

This sequence joins TRBV19 and TRBJ1-2; D is possibly TRBD1 (5 bases). CDR1 LNHDA and CDR2 SQIVND come from the germline V gene (reference sequence). The CDR3 is 12 amino acids. Trimming shortened V by 5 bases and J by 14 bases, and 18 bases separated the two germline ends. The CDR3 here is CASSPRADSQTF. CDR3 coding DNA: TGTGCCAGTAGTCCCCGGGCCGACAGTCAAACCTTC.

In its sample, this clone was seen a few times. V is TRBV2 and J is TRBJ2-7; no reliable D call. Germline V gene sequence: CDR1 SNHLY, CDR2 FYNNEI. The CDR3 length is 14 residues. Between the trimmed V and J ends, which lost 7 bases and 7 bases, there was a span of 20 bases. The CDR3 protein is CASNLYQVRREQYF. The CDR3 DNA is TGTGCCAGCAACTTATACCAGGTTCGTCGGGAGCAGTACTTC.

The chain links TRBV15 to TRBJ1-6, with D possibly TRBD1 on 5 matching bases. The germline V and J ends were trimmed by 0 bases and 10 bases, with 10 bases remaining between them. The CDR3 is 14 residues long. Germline V CDR1 and CDR2: LNHNV, YYDKDF (reference sequence). CDR3 amino acids: CATSRDRGWSPLHF. The CDR3 DNA is TGTGCCACCAGCAGAGATCGGGGGTGGTCACCCCTCCACTTT.

In the case of this clone: Additional DNA sequences in this sample encode the identical CDR3. The chain joins TRBV7-9 to TRBJ2-7; 10 bases match TRBD2. The CDR3 runs to 12 residues. Losses at the gene ends were 6 bases for V and 5 bases for J; bases not matched to a gene: 1. Germline V gives CDR1 SEHNR, CDR2 FQNEAQ (reference sequence). The CDR3 here is CASSLAGDEQYF. The CDR3 nucleotides read TGTGCCAGCAGTCTAGCGGGGGACGAGCAGTACTTC.

This sequence joins TRBV9 and TRBJ1-2; D may be TRBD1 (5 bases). The V end was cut by 4 bases, the J end by 8 bases, with 12 bases between. CDR1 SGDLS and CDR2 YYNGEE come from the germline V gene. The CDR3 has 12 residues. The CDR3 sequence is CASSTRDDGYTF. The CDR3 nucleotides read TGTGCCAGCAGCACGCGGGACGACGGCTACACCTTC.

The chain employs TRBV30 and TRBJ2-7; D is possibly TRBD2 (5 bases). V shed 2 bases and J shed 3 bases, with 20 bases lying between them. This CDR3 spans 16 amino acids. CDR1 is GTSNPN and CDR2 is SVGIG in the germline V gene (reference sequence). CDR3 protein: CAWSRTVFLRDYEQYF. Written as DNA, the CDR3 is TGTGCCTGGAGTAGAACCGTTTTCCTGAGGGACTACGAGCAGTACTTC.

The chain uses TRBV28 and TRBJ2-7, with D possibly being TRBD1 (6 bases). CDR3 length: 15 residues. V lost 7 bases to trimming and J lost 1 base, with 17 bases between them. Germline loops: CDR1 MDHEN, CDR2 SYDVKM. This chain's CDR3 is CASTAGDTRSYEQYF. The CDR3 region has the DNA TGTGCCAGCACCGCAGGGGACACGAGGTCCTACGAGCAGTACTTC.

The chain uses TRBV6-1 and TRBJ2-7, with TRBD2 as a possible D gene (6 bases). V was trimmed by 8 bases and J by 7 bases, leaving 24 bases between them. CDR1 and CDR2 (germline): MNHNS, SASEGT. This CDR3 has 15 residues. CDR3 bases: TGTGCCAGCGCCACCCCTTTCGGCGGGACGGGGGAGCAGTACTTC. Translating it yields CASATPFGGTGEQYF.

This clone has just one count. The chain couples TRBV6-6 to TRBJ1-4; 10 bases are shared with TRBD1. CDR3 size: 15 residues. CDR1 MNHNY and CDR2 SVGAGI come from the germline V gene (reference sequence). V trimming: 6 bases; J trimming: 5 bases; junction bases outside the gene matches: 6. The CDR3, as DNA: TGTGCCAGCAGCGACAGGGGGCTAAGAAATGAAAAACTGTTTTTT. This sequence encodes CASSDRGLRNEKLFF.

The rearrangement uses TRBV5-4 and TRBJ2-7; maybe TRBD2 (5 bases). Germline V CDR1 and CDR2: SGHNT, YYREEE (reference sequence). Trimming pared 4 bases from V and 3 bases from J, leaving 11 bases between. CDR3 length: 13 residues. DNA for the CDR3: TGTGCCAGCAGCATAGACTATAACTACGAGCAGTACTTC. Protein product: CASSIDYNYEQYF.

V and J are TRBV19 and TRBJ1-2, with 7 positions matching TRBD1. The V gene end was trimmed by 7 bases and the J gene end by 8 bases; junction bases not matched to a gene: 10. Germline CDR1 reads LNHDA; CDR2 reads SQIVND (reference sequence). This CDR3 spans 13 amino acids. The CDR3 DNA sequence: TGTGCCAGTAAGGGACAGCGGGCTAGCGGCTACACCTTC. As protein: CASKGQRASGYTF.

The gene calls are TRBV7-3 and TRBJ2-1, with 12 bases fitting TRBD2. Trimming removed 2 bases from V and 6 bases from J; junction bases left unmatched: 5. Germline V lookup: CDR1 SGHTA, CDR2 FQGTGA. The CDR3 is made up of 16 amino acids. CDR3 sequence (DNA): TGTGCCAGCAGCTTATGGGCTAGCGGGGGGGCCAATGAGCAGTTCTTC. It yields the protein CASSLWASGGANEQFF.

This clone came up a few times. This chain connects TRBV7-8 to TRBJ2-3, with TRBD1 matching over 7 bases. CDR1 SGHVS and CDR2 FQNEAQ come from the germline V gene. V lost 0 bases and J lost 2; bases outside the gene matches: 5. The CDR3 totals 16 residues. The CDR3 is CASSLATGATTDTQYF. The CDR3 DNA follows: TGTGCCAGCAGCTTAGCTACAGGGGCAACCACAGATACGCAGTATTTT.

V usage is TRBV19 and J usage is TRBJ1-1, with TRBD1 matching 7 bases. The CDR3 has 14 amino acids. V dropped 5 bases and J dropped 4; count of bases not matched to a gene: 7. The germline CDR1 and CDR2 sequences are LNHDA and SQIVND (reference sequence). CDR3 coding DNA: TGTGCCAGTAGTTACTCAGGGGGAGGCACTGAAGCTTTCTTT. It encodes CASSYSGGGTEAFF.

V and J are TRBV18 and TRBJ2-6, with a possible D match to TRBD1 (5 bases). V lost 3 bases and J lost 0, with 9 bases in between. CDR3 size: 16 residues. Germline assignment: CDR1 KGHSH and CDR2 LQKENI. In nucleotides, the CDR3 is TGTGCCAGCTCACCGACAGTACGCTCTGGGGCCAACGTCCTGACTTTC. It yields the protein CASSPTVRSGANVLTF.

The table lists this clone with a few counts. The chain couples TRBV4-2 to TRBJ2-6; a weak D match, TRBD2 (5 bases). Germline CDR1 and CDR2: LGHNA and YNFKEQ. Trimming cost V 4 bases and J 0 bases, with 16 bases left between them. The CDR3 contains 18 residues. The CDR3 DNA is TGTGCCAGCAGCCCCCCGCTAGCCCTATTCTCTGGGGCCAACGTCCTGACTTTC. Translation: CASSPPLALFSGANVLTF.

This clone was observed a single time. The J gene is TRBJ2-4, the V gene TRBV5-1, with D possibly being TRBD1 (6 bases). Germline CDR1 SGHRS, CDR2 YFSETQ. The CDR3 consists of 15 residues. V lost 1 base and J lost 9, with 17 bases in between. CDR3 region: CASSLNTGTSSIQYF. The CDR3 coding sequence is TGCGCCAGCAGCTTGAATACCGGGACATCTTCCATTCAGTACTTC.

This clone was recorded only once. The chain links TRBV19 to TRBJ2-5; 7 nucleotides align to TRBD2. Unmatched junction bases numbered 8, after V lost 5 bases and J lost 5 bases. Germline-derived CDR1 and CDR2 are LNHDA and SQIVND (reference sequence). CDR3 size: 14 residues. The CDR3 reads CASSRGGSFETQYF. The CDR3 coding sequence is TGTGCCAGTAGTCGGGGCGGGAGTTTTGAGACCCAGTACTTC.

Only one count was recorded for this clone. The chain is built from TRBV2 and TRBJ1-3, with 12 bases lining up with TRBD2. The J call may be incorrect, as the DNA end agrees better with TRBJ2-2. Germline V gives CDR1 SNHLY, CDR2 FYNNEI. The CDR3 totals 18 residues. CDR3 nucleotide sequence: TGTGCCAGCAGTGACCTAGCGGGAGGGGCTTTAGACACCGGGGAGCTGTTTTTT. It yields the protein CASSDLAGGALDTGELFF.

This chain connects TRBV6-6 to TRBJ1-1; 7 bases map to TRBD1. The CDR3 length is 16 residues. The trim removed 5 bases at V and 0 bases at J, leaving 9 bases unmatched. The V gene's germline CDR1 is MNHNY and CDR2 SVGAGI (reference sequence). The chain's CDR3 is CASSPPGTVMNTEAFF. As DNA, the CDR3 is TGTGCCAGCAGTCCCCCCGGGACAGTTATGAACACTGAAGCTTTCTTT.

The rearrangement links TRBV5-1 to TRBJ2-7, with 9 bases identical to TRBD2. This CDR3 is 15 amino acids long. CDR1 SGHRS and CDR2 YFSETQ come from the germline V gene. V was pared by 1 base and J by 1 base, with 3 bases of the junction left unmatched. The CDR3 DNA reads TGCGCCAGCAGCTTGTTGCGGGAGGGATCCTACGAGCAGTACTTC. Its translation is CASSLLREGSYEQYF.